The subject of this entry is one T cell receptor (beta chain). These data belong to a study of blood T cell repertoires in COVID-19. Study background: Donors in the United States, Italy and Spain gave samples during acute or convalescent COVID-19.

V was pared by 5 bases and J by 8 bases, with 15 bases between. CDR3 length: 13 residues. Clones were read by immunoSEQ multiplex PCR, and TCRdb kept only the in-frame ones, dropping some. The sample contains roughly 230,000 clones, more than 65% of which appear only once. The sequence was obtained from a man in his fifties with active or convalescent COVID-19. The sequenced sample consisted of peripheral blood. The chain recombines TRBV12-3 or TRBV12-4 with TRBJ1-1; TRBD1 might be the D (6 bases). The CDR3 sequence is CASSTRTVAEAFF. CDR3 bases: TGTGCCAGCAGTACCCGGACAGTCGCAGAAGCTTTCTTT.